The 14 T cell receptor beta chains listed next were all sequenced from one sample in a study of neoadjuvant anti-PD-1 for oral cavity cancer. Only in-frame clones appear in the TCRdb table, and some are missing; sequencing was by immunoSEQ multiplex PCR. The sample holds under 10,000 clones, about 68% seen once. Sequencing used tumor tissue, obtained before nivolumab (anti-PD-1) treatment. These TCRs come from a person aged 35 to 85 with oral cavity squamous cell carcinoma.

The chain joins TRBV11-2 to TRBJ2-7; D remains ambiguous. V lost 1 base, J lost 6 bases, and 13 bases lay in between. Germline lookup yields CDR1 SGHAT and CDR2 FQNNGV. The CDR3 runs to 14 residues. The CDR3 loop reads CASSLGSWVREQYF. The CDR3 DNA reads TGTGCCAGCAGCTTAGGATCGTGGGTCCGCGAGCAGTACTTC.

This chain uses TRBV6-6 with TRBJ1-3, with a weak D call TRBD1 (6 bases). This CDR3 is 14 amino acids long. Germline CDR1 MNHNY, CDR2 SVGAGI (reference sequence). V gave up 6 bases and J gave up 0 bases, with 9 bases separating them. The CDR3 DNA reads as TGTGCCAGCAGGGACAGTGTCTCTGGAAACACCATATATTTT. Amino acids: CASRDSVSGNTIYF.

This clone was detected a few times. The V call is TRBV7-8, the J call TRBJ1-6; D is perhaps TRBD1 (6 bases). Germline V gene lookup returns CDR1 SGHVS and CDR2 FQNEAQ. The CDR3 runs 15 residues. Trimming shortened V by 3 bases and J by 2 bases, and 8 bases separated the two germline ends. CDR3 loop: CASSLSGAYNSPLHF. CDR3 sequence (DNA): TGTGCCAGCAGCTTGTCAGGGGCCTATAATTCACCCCTCCACTTT.

This chain joins TRBV6-6 and TRBJ2-2; D uncertain. In germline, CDR1 is MNHNY, CDR2 SVGAGI (reference sequence). The CDR3 consists of 13 residues. The V gene lost 6 bases and the J gene lost 5 bases, with 10 bases spanning the gap. CDR3 residues: CASRVTLTGELFF. CDR3 DNA: TGTGCCAGCAGAGTTACATTGACCGGGGAGCTGTTTTTT.

V usage is TRBV19 and J usage is TRBJ2-7, with TRBD2 matching 10 bases. The CDR3 consists of 14 residues. V lost 5 bases and J lost 3; bases outside the gene matches: 4. Looked up from germline, CDR1 is LNHDA and CDR2 is SQIVND (reference sequence). The CDR3 DNA follows: TGTGCCAGTAGTTTGTCTAGCGGGGGCTACGAGCAGTACTTC. Translating it yields CASSLSSGGYEQYF.

The gene calls are TRBV27 and TRBJ2-1; 12 bases fit TRBD1. Germline loops: CDR1 MNHEY, CDR2 SMNVEV (reference sequence). CDR3 length: 16 amino acids. The ends lost 8 bases at V and 9 bases at J; junction bases unmatched: 14. In nucleotides, the CDR3 is TGTGCCAGCTCCTCAACCGGGACAGGGGGCTGGAGTGAGCAGTTCTTC. It yields the protein CASSSTGTGGWSEQFF.

V gene TRBV9 combines with J gene TRBJ2-1; 9 nucleotides line up with TRBD2. Per germline, CDR1 SGDLS and CDR2 YYNGEE. Trimming at V came to 0 bases and at J to 5 bases, leaving 9 bases not matched to a gene. The CDR3 is 17 amino acids. This CDR3 reads CASSVGLRVAGDNEQFF. The CDR3 DNA reads TGTGCCAGCAGCGTAGGTCTTCGGGTAGCGGGGGACAATGAGCAGTTCTTC. The full variable domain, with the rest looked up from reference TRBV9 and TRBJ2-1, is DSGVTQTPKHLITATGQRVTLRCSPRSGDLSVYWYQQSLDQGLQFLIQYYNGEERAKGNILERFSAQQFPDLHSELNLSSLELGDSALYFCASSVGLRVAGDNEQFFGPGTRLTVL.

This clone was seen only a few times. The V and J genes are TRBV7-9 and TRBJ1-6; unclear D gene. The germline V gene has CDR1 SEHNR and CDR2 FQNEAQ (reference sequence). Deletions cut 1 base from V and 10 bases from J, with 5 bases between. CDR3 length equals 12 residues. As DNA, the CDR3 is TGTGCCAGCAGCTTAGAAGAGTCACCCCTCCACTTT. It codes for CASSLEESPLHF.

This chain links TRBV29-1 with TRBJ2-2; either TRBD1 or TRBD2 may fit D (5 bases each). This CDR3 comprises 16 residues. The V and J ends lost 6 bases and 0 bases respectively, with 17 bases between them. Looked up from germline, CDR1 is SQVTM and CDR2 is ANQGSEA. The CDR3: CSVAGAGSSNTGELFF. CDR3 DNA sequence: TGCAGCGTGGCCGGGGCAGGGAGTTCGAACACCGGGGAGCTGTTTTTT.

The V call is TRBV6-6, the J call TRBJ1-2; D possibly corresponds to TRBD1 (5 bases). The CDR3 has 16 amino acids. CDR1 and CDR2 from the germline V gene are MNHNY and SVGAGI (reference sequence). The V end was cut by 0 bases, the J end by 7 bases, with 18 bases between. This chain's CDR3 is CASSYSRVGGAAGYTF. The CDR3 DNA follows: TGTGCCAGCAGTTACTCGAGAGTAGGAGGGGCGGCTGGCTACACCTTC.

The chain employs TRBV7-9 and TRBJ1-2; D unresolved. This CDR3 is built from 13 residues. Trimming removed 5 bases from V and 1 base from J, with 8 bases in between. The germline CDR1 and CDR2 sequences are SEHNR and FQNEAQ (reference sequence). This CDR3 is CASSPDFNYGYTF. CDR3 DNA sequence: TGTGCCAGCAGCCCGGACTTTAACTATGGCTACACCTTC.

The V call is TRBV11-2, the J call TRBJ1-4, with unresolved D. The CDR3 totals 13 residues. Trimming shortened V by 4 bases and J by 0 bases, and 3 bases separated the two germline ends. Germline CDR1 and CDR2: SGHAT and FQNNGV. This chain's CDR3 is CASSYSTNEKLFF. The CDR3 nucleotides are TGTGCCAGCAGCTATTCAACTAATGAAAAACTGTTTTTT.

V is TRBV19 and J is TRBJ2-7; the D is unclear. The V gene's germline CDR1 is LNHDA and CDR2 SQIVND (reference sequence). This CDR3 has 12 residues. The ends were cut back, 8 bases at V and 5 bases at J, with 13 bases in the middle. CDR3 nucleotides: TGTGCCAGTGGAAGGACCCTTAACGAGCAGTACTTC. Translating it yields CASGRTLNEQYF.

This chain links TRBV10-2 with TRBJ2-3; a weak D match, TRBD2 (7 bases). Per the germline V gene, CDR1 is WSHSY and CDR2 is SAAADI. Trimming shortened V by 2 bases and J by 1 base, and 10 bases separated the two germline ends. This CDR3 contains 15 residues. The CDR3 coding sequence is TGCGCCAGCAGTGAGGCGGGGGCTGGCACAGATACGCAGTATTTT. Translation gives CASSEAGAGTDTQYF.